Following are 30 T cell receptor beta chains from one sample sequenced in a study of blood T cell repertoires in COVID-19. The method was immunoSEQ multiplex PCR; TCRdb's version includes in-frame clones alone and lacks a portion of them. The sample has roughly 360,000 clones, about four fifths seen once. Sequenced input: peripheral blood. The receptor source for this set is a human donor with acute or convalescent COVID-19. The donor label of this sample is uncertain.

The chain couples TRBV13 to TRBJ1-1, with D hard to call. CDR1 is PRHDT and CDR2 is FYEKMQ in the germline V gene (reference sequence). The CDR3 is 13 amino acids. Trimming left V 3 bases short and J 6 bases short, with 11 bases between. The CDR3 bases are TGTGCCAGCAGCTTTACTAACGGGGCTGAAGCTTTCTTT. Encoded protein: CASSFTNGAEAFF.

J is TRBJ2-1 and V is TRBV28; D is unclear. Germline CDR1 reads MDHEN; CDR2 reads SYDVKM. This CDR3 is 16 amino acids long. The ends were cut back, 3 bases at V and 0 bases at J, with 12 bases in the middle. CDR3 bases: TGTGCCAGCAGTTTCCCCATTGTCAGCTCCTACAATGAGCAGTTCTTC. Translating gives CASSFPIVSSYNEQFF.

This clone was seen a few times. The V and J genes are TRBV6-5 and TRBJ2-1; a weak D match, TRBD1 (6 bases). The V gene's germline CDR1 is MNHEY and CDR2 SVGAGI. The germline V and J ends were trimmed by 10 bases and 5 bases, with 15 bases remaining between them. This CDR3 has 13 residues. The CDR3: CATLTGTDNEQFF. The CDR3 DNA reads as TGTGCCACCCTAACAGGGACGGACAATGAGCAGTTCTTC.

This clone was counted once. This chain links TRBV6-2 or TRBV6-3 with TRBJ2-1; 11 bases line up with TRBD2. This CDR3 contains 17 residues. J lost 5 bases, V lost 5 bases, and 11 bases had no gene match. Germline assignment: CDR1 MNHEY and CDR2 SVGEGT. The DNA of the CDR3 is TGTGCCAGCAGTCCGATCTCGACTAGCGGGACGCACAATGAGCAGTTCTTC. Translated: CASSPISTSGTHNEQFF.

This clone has only a few counts. V usage is TRBV9 and J usage is TRBJ2-3; possible D gene TRBD1, 6 bases. CDR1 is SGDLS and CDR2 is YYNGEE in the germline V gene. Between the trimmed V and J ends, which lost 3 bases and 5 bases, there was a span of 25 bases. The CDR3 is 18 amino acids. As DNA, the CDR3 is TGTGCCAGCAGCGCTCCCTTGGGCAGGGGTAAGAGTGGAGATACGCAGTATTTT. Protein product: CASSAPLGRGKSGDTQYF. The full variable domain, rest sourced from reference TRBV9 and TRBJ2-3, is DSGVTQTPKHLITATGQRVTLRCSPRSGDLSVYWYQQSLDQGLQFLIQYYNGEERAKGNILERFSAQQFPDLHSELNLSSLELGDSALYFCASSAPLGRGKSGDTQYFGPGTRLTVL.

The chain has TRBV6-1 and TRBJ1-2, with D possibly matching TRBD1 (5 bases). The CDR3 totals 14 residues. In germline, CDR1 is MNHNS, CDR2 SASEGT. The ends were cut back, 2 bases at V and 7 bases at J, with 14 bases in the middle. The CDR3 coding sequence is TGTGCCAGCAGTGAACAGGGAAGGTCCTCTGGCTACACCTTC. Translation: CASSEQGRSSGYTF.

The rearrangement joins TRBV18 to TRBJ2-7; 7 nucleotides match TRBD1. The germline V gene encodes CDR1 KGHSH and CDR2 LQKENI. This CDR3 has 15 amino acids. The trim removed 4 bases at V and 1 base at J, leaving 7 bases unmatched. The CDR3 loop reads CASSRLGQVSYEQYF. CDR3 coding DNA: TGTGCCAGCTCACGTTTAGGACAGGTGTCCTACGAGCAGTACTTC.

This clone was counted once. CDR3: CAWSPDFRGDGYTF. In DNA form, the CDR3 reads TGTGCCTGGAGCCCAGATTTCAGGGGCGATGGCTACACCTTC. The chain employs TRBV30 and TRBJ1-2; D possibly corresponds to TRBD1 (6 bases). This CDR3 comprises 14 residues. V lost 3 bases, J lost 6 bases, and 17 bases lay in between. CDR1 is GTSNPN and CDR2 is SVGIG in the germline V gene (reference sequence).

The chain links TRBV6-5 to TRBJ1-6, with no clear D. Germline-derived CDR1 and CDR2 are MNHEY and SVGAGI. This CDR3 has 15 residues. V was shortened by 6 bases and J by 0 bases, with 9 bases between the two germline ends. The CDR3 protein is CASSSMSSYNSPLHF. CDR3 nucleotide sequence: TGTGCCAGCAGCTCGATGAGCTCCTATAATTCACCCCTCCACTTT.

The chain is built from TRBV2 and TRBJ2-2, with 7 nucleotides matching TRBD1. CDR3 length: 15 residues. CDR1 is SNHLY, CDR2 FYNNEI, per germline. Germline trimming cut 7 bases from V and 4 bases from J; bases unmatched to any gene: 9. The CDR3 bases are TGTGCCAGCACTGCCACCGGGACAGTCACCGGGGAGCTGTTTTTT. Encoded protein: CASTATGTVTGELFF.

The CDR3 loop is CASSFTGDGGYTF. DNA for the CDR3: TGTGCCAGCAGCTTTACAGGGGATGGTGGCTACACCTTC. This chain uses TRBV2 with TRBJ1-2; 7 bases match TRBD1. V gave up 6 bases and J gave up 7 bases; unmatched junction bases: 8. The germline V gene encodes CDR1 SNHLY and CDR2 FYNNEI. CDR3 size: 13 residues. The whole variable domain, filled in from reference TRBV2 and TRBJ1-2, reads EPEVTQTPSHQVTQMGQEVILRCVPISNHLYFYWYRQILGQKVEFLVSFYNNEISEKSEIFDDQFSVERPDGSNFTLKIRSTKLEDSAMYFCASSFTGDGGYTFGSGTRLTVV.

This clone was seen more than once but under ten times. The V and J genes are TRBV30 and TRBJ1-5; D may be TRBD1 (6 bases). Germline CDR1 reads GTSNPN; CDR2 reads SVGIG (reference sequence). Trimming pared 1 base from V and 7 bases from J, leaving 17 bases between. The CDR3 is 15 amino acids. As DNA, the CDR3 is TGTGCCTGGAGTGCGAACCGCAGGGGTTTGCAGCCCCAGCATTTT. Translation: CAWSANRRGLQPQHF. Full variable domain (rest looked up from reference TRBV30 and TRBJ1-5): SQTIHQWPATLVQPVGSPLSLECTVEGTSNPNLYWYRQAAGRGLQLLFYSVGIGQISSEVPQNLSASRPQDRQFILSSKKLLLSDSGFYLCAWSANRRGLQPQHFGDGTRLSIL.

CDR3 bases: TGCGCCAGCAGCCAGTGGAGGGGGAACACCGGGGAGCTGTTTTTT. Its translation: CASSQWRGNTGELFF. This chain links TRBV4-1 with TRBJ2-2, with D tentatively TRBD2 (6 bases). The germline V and J ends were trimmed by 3 bases and 1 base, with 9 bases remaining between them. CDR1 and CDR2 from the germline V gene are MGHRA and YSYEKL. There are 15 residues in the CDR3.

V gene TRBV19 combines with J gene TRBJ1-2; unclear D gene. This CDR3 spans 13 amino acids. Trimming stripped 4 bases from V and 0 bases from J, with 6 bases between. Per the germline V gene, CDR1 is LNHDA and CDR2 is SQIVND (reference sequence). The CDR3 region has the DNA TGTGCCAGTAGTAATCAGGCTAACTATGGCTACACCTTC. Protein sequence: CASSNQANYGYTF.

There are a few counts of this clone. This chain joins TRBV6-1 and TRBJ2-7; 11 bases line up with TRBD1. From germline, CDR1 is MNHNS and CDR2 SASEGT. Trimming at V came to 3 bases and at J to 2 bases, leaving 3 bases not matched to a gene. This CDR3 contains 15 residues. The CDR3 loop is CASSDGTGGTYEQYF. CDR3 bases: TGTGCCAGCAGTGACGGGACAGGGGGAACCTACGAGCAGTACTTC.

The chain uses TRBV18 and TRBJ2-7; D remains ambiguous. CDR1 and CDR2 from the germline V gene are KGHSH and LQKENI. The V gene lost 1 base and the J gene lost 2 bases, with 3 bases spanning the gap. This CDR3 has 12 residues. The CDR3 DNA follows: TGTGCCAGCTCACCACGGCCCTACGAGCAGTACTTC. It specifies CASSPRPYEQYF.

V usage is TRBV15 and J usage is TRBJ2-1; 10 bases agree with TRBD2. The CDR3 contains 16 residues. CDR1 is LNHNV, CDR2 YYDKDF, per germline (reference sequence). With V trimmed by 5 bases and J by 5 bases, 9 bases remained unmatched. CDR3 DNA: TGTGCCACCAGCCGAAGGAGCGGGGGGGAAAACAATGAGCAGTTCTTC. This encodes CATSRRSGGENNEQFF.

The chain carries TRBV5-8 and TRBJ1-5; maybe TRBD1 (5 bases). There are 15 residues in the CDR3. Germline V gene lookup returns CDR1 SGHTS and CDR2 YDEGEE. V dropped 2 bases and J dropped 4 bases, with 13 bases sitting between them. The CDR3 bases are TGTGCCAGCAGCTTCTTTCTTGGGGGGAATCAGCCCCAGCATTTT. It codes for CASSFFLGGNQPQHF.

Only one count was recorded for this clone. This rearrangement joins TRBV6-5 to TRBJ1-6; 8 bases match TRBD1. The CDR3 is 13 amino acids. V was clipped by 7 bases and J by 9 bases; unmatched bases: 5. Germline CDR1 reads MNHEY; CDR2 reads SVGAGI. The CDR3 sequence is CASTGQGGSPLHF. The CDR3 coding sequence is TGTGCCAGCACCGGACAGGGTGGTTCACCCCTCCACTTT.

The rearrangement uses TRBV28 and TRBJ1-5; 8 bases fit TRBD1. Germline V CDR1 and CDR2: MDHEN, SYDVKM. This CDR3 spans 15 amino acids. Trimming cost V 8 bases and J 5 bases; bases outside gene matches: 11. CDR3 protein: CASYPSAGGYQPQHF. CDR3 coding DNA: TGTGCCAGCTACCCCTCGGCAGGGGGCTATCAGCCCCAGCATTTT.

The rearrangement joins TRBV19 to TRBJ2-2; 13 nucleotides match TRBD2. V lost 5 bases, J lost 8 bases, and 17 bases stayed unmatched. The V gene's germline CDR1 is LNHDA and CDR2 SQIVND (reference sequence). This CDR3 contains 19 residues. CDR3 residues: CASSWAPFTGTSGAGELFF. CDR3 in DNA: TGTGCCAGTAGTTGGGCCCCCTTTACCGGGACTAGCGGGGCGGGGGAGCTGTTTTTT.

This clone has only one observation. The V and J genes are TRBV18 and TRBJ1-4, with D unclear. CDR1 is KGHSH and CDR2 is LQKENI in the germline V gene. This CDR3 is built from 10 residues. V lost 8 bases and J 7 bases, leaving 5 bases between the germline ends. CDR3 coding DNA: TGTGCCAGCCACTCTGAAAAACTGTTTTTT. Translated, it gives CASHSEKLFF.

The chain links TRBV5-8 to TRBJ1-1; tentative D call: TRBD1 (5 bases). With 6 bases removed from V and 8 bases from J, the gap between germline ends came to 17 bases. The CDR3 has 13 residues. Germline V lookup: CDR1 SGHTS, CDR2 YDEGEE. The CDR3 DNA follows: TGTGCCAGCAACCGGGGGACTAAAACCGAAGCTTTCTTT. This encodes CASNRGTKTEAFF. The full variable domain, in which reference TRBV5-8 and TRBJ1-1 provide the parts outside the CDR3, is EAGVTQSPTHLIKTRGQQATLRCSPISGHTSVYWYQQALGLGLQFLLWYDEGEERNRGNFPPRFSGRQFPNYSSELNVNALELEDSALYLCASNRGTKTEAFFGQGTRLTVV.

This clone has just one count. The chain recombines TRBV3-1 (or the pseudogene TRBV3-2) with TRBJ2-7; D is perhaps TRBD1 (6 bases). Germline assignment: CDR1 LGHDT and CDR2 YNNKEL (reference sequence). Trimming removed 4 bases from V and 7 bases from J, with 14 bases in between. CDR3 size: 13 residues. The CDR3 is CASSPLLGGEQYF. The CDR3 nucleotides are TGTGCCAGCAGCCCCCTCCTAGGGGGAGAGCAGTACTTC.

For this clone: The sample contains more than one DNA sequence encoding this CDR3. This rearrangement joins TRBV6-5 to TRBJ1-2; D is uncertain. This CDR3 spans 11 amino acids. CDR1 MNHEY and CDR2 SVGAGI come from the germline V gene. The V end was cut by 5 bases, the J end by 4 bases, with 5 bases between. The CDR3 DNA reads as TGTGCCAGCAGTAGCTCCTATGGCTACACCTTC. Its protein product is CASSSSYGYTF.

This clone has only one observation. This chain uses TRBV9 with TRBJ2-5; possibly TRBD2 for D (7 bases). The CDR3 is made up of 16 amino acids. Between the trimmed V and J ends, which lost 3 bases and 0 bases, there was a span of 15 bases. Germline V gene lookup returns CDR1 SGDLS and CDR2 YYNGEE. The CDR3, as DNA: TGTGCCAGCAGCGCCCGGGGGGACACGTACCAAGAGACCCAGTACTTC. It specifies CASSARGDTYQETQYF.

The CDR3 DNA sequence: TGTGCCAGCAGCCAAGAGACAGTTTCACCCCTCCACTTT. Its protein product is CASSQETVSPLHF. The chain employs TRBV14 and TRBJ1-6, with D perhaps TRBD1 (5 bases). Trimming stripped 0 bases from V and 9 bases from J, with 6 bases between. CDR1 and CDR2 from the germline V gene are SGHDN and FVKESK. There are 13 residues in the CDR3.

The rearrangement links TRBV28 to TRBJ1-1; a possible D gene is TRBD1 (6 bases). Germline-derived CDR1 and CDR2 are MDHEN and SYDVKM. The V end lost 4 bases, the J end lost 1 base, and 22 bases lay between the germline ends. This CDR3 has 18 amino acids. CDR3 in amino acids: CASSSRRGGAARNTEAFF. Written as DNA, the CDR3 is TGTGCCAGCAGTTCGAGGAGGGGGGGTGCCGCGAGGAACACTGAAGCTTTCTTT.

The CDR3 DNA reads TGTGCCAGCCGATTCGACAGGGTCTCTGGAAACACCATATATTTT. It encodes CASRFDRVSGNTIYF. V gene TRBV6-5 combines with J gene TRBJ1-3, with 7 bases that match TRBD1. V was clipped by 8 bases and J by 0 bases; unmatched bases: 7. The CDR3 runs to 15 residues. Germline assignment: CDR1 MNHEY and CDR2 SVGAGI.

J is TRBJ2-1 and V is TRBV24-1, with 12 positions matching TRBD2. The CDR3 consists of 18 residues. Germline loops: CDR1 KGHDR, CDR2 SFDVKD. Trimming at V came to 4 bases and at J to 1 base, leaving 7 bases not matched to a gene. CDR3: CATSDVTSGGFSYNEQFF. The CDR3 region has the DNA TGTGCCACCAGTGACGTAACTAGCGGGGGGTTTTCCTACAATGAGCAGTTCTTC.